The present TCR beta chain was sequenced within a study of human T cells and chemical hapten exposure. Background on the study: Each patient's scalp received weekly diphenylcyclopropenone throughout the approximately 22-week study. General observations from the study: Expanded TCRs formed significantly more large CDR3 similarity clusters than controls.

This clonotype was seen more than once but under ten times. Its specificity is unknown. Within the library, unique molecular identifiers were attached to each individual cDNA molecule. One entry per CDR3 protein, called by TCRdb with MiXCR from the RACE reads. Of some 84,000 distinct CDR3 sequences listed, roughly 8.5% are singletons. The time point denotes: pre-sensitization, week 0. Treatment noted: therapeutic diphenylcyclopropenone sensitization with weekly scalp DPC. The receptor comes from a man aged 35 to 55 with alopecia areata. Some clones in this sample may be carry-over from other donors' samples. The source was whole blood, collected in connection with sensitization to the hapten diphenylcyclopropenone (DPC).

In DNA, the CDR3 is TGTGCCAGCAGCCTTAGCGGGGTCACAGATACGCAGTATTTT. It yields the protein CASSLSGVTDTQYF. The V gene is TRBV7-9, the J gene TRBJ2-3; the match to TRBD2 covers 8 bases. J lost 2 bases, V lost 5 bases, and 3 bases had no gene match. CDR1 is SEHNR, CDR2 FQNEAQ, per germline (reference sequence). This CDR3 is 14 amino acids long.